This entry is about one TCR beta chain. No antigen is known for it. The data are from a study of shared clonotypes between healthy human individuals. CDR3 length: 15 amino acids. V gave up 5 bases and J gave up 5 bases; unmatched junction bases: 7. The germline CDR1 and CDR2 sequences are PRHDT and FYEKMQ (reference sequence). In the sorted-subset replicate PCRs, approximately 200 ng DNA, 25,000 to 30,000 T cell genomes, was used. Sequenced by immunoSEQ multiplex PCR; TCRdb stores in-frame clones only, minus some. The repertoire holds approximately 350,000 clones, 95% to 97% seen once, with approximately 0.32% in the top ten. Whole-study results and caveats: Sampling involved blood alone; tissue repertoires likely differ.

The specimen sequenced was memory CD8+ T cells sorted from blood. Indicated subset: CD45RO+ cells pooled with CCR7-negative TemRA cells. The clonotype originates from a man aged 25 to 40 in good health. The V call is TRBV13, the J call TRBJ2-7; 12 bases map to TRBD1. CDR3 residues: CASSTRDRGRDEQYF. The DNA for the CDR3 is TGTGCCAGCAGCACAAGGGACAGGGGGCGTGACGAGCAGTACTTC.